This T cell receptor (beta chain) was captured by sequencing in a study of control samples from healthy donors and cancer patients. The V end was cut by 3 bases, the J end by 4 bases, with 9 bases between. Germline-derived CDR1 and CDR2 are KGHSH and LQKENI. The CDR3 extends over 13 amino acids. TCRdb keeps only in-frame clones here, not all; method: immunoSEQ multiplex PCR. This table holds approximately 89,000 clones, approximately 89% found once. The chain couples TRBV18 to TRBJ1-2, with D maybe TRBD1 (6 bases). Sequenced input: blood. The TCR was taken from a man aged 25 to 45 in good health. The CDR3 sequence: CASSPDSPYGYTF. CDR3 DNA sequence: TGTGCCAGCTCACCGGACAGCCCCTATGGCTACACCTTC.